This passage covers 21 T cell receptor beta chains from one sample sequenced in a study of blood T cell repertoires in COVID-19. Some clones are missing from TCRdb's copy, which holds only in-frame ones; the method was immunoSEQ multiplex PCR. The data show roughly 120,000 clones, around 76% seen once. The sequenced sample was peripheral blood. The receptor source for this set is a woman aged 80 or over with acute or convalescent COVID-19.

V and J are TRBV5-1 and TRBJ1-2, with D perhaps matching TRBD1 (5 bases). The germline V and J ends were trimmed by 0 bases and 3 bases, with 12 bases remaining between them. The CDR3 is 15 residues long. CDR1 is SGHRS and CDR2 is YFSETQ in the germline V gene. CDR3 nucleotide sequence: TGCGCCAGCAGCTTGGTGGGGGGAGCTCACTATGGCTACACCTTC. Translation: CASSLVGGAHYGYTF.

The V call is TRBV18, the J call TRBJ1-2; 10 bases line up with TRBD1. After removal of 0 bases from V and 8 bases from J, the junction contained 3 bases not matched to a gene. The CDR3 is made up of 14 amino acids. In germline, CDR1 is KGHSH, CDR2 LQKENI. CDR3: CASSPPGTGAGYTF. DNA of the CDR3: TGTGCCAGCTCACCACCGGGGACAGGGGCCGGCTACACCTTC.

CDR3 sequence: CASSQAGQDSNQPQHF. For the CDR3, the DNA is TGCGCCAGCAGCCAGGCGGGACAGGATAGCAATCAGCCCCAGCATTTT. The chain uses TRBV4-1 and TRBJ1-5; 8 nucleotides agree with TRBD1. V was pared by 3 bases and J by 0 bases, with 4 bases of the junction left unmatched. CDR1 and CDR2 from the germline V gene are MGHRA and YSYEKL. The CDR3 has 16 residues.

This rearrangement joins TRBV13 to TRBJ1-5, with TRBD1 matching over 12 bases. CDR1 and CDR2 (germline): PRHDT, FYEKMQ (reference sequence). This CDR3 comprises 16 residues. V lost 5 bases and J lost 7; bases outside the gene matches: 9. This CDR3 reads CASSHGDRGRSQPQHF. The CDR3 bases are TGTGCCAGCAGCCATGGGGACAGGGGGCGAAGCCAGCCCCAGCATTTT.

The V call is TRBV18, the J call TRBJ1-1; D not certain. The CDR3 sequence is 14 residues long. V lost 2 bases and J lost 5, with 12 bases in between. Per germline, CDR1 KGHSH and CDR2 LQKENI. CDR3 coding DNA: TGTGCCAGCTCACCAATTGAGGGTAGGACTGAAGCTTTCTTT. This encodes CASSPIEGRTEAFF.

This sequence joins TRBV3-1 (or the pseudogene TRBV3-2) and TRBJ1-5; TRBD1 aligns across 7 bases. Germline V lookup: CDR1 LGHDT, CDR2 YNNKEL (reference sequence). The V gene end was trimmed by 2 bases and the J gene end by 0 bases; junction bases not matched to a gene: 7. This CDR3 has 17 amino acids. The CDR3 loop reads CASSQCRQGNSNQPQHF. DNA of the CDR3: TGTGCCAGCAGCCAATGTAGACAGGGTAATAGCAATCAGCCCCAGCATTTT.

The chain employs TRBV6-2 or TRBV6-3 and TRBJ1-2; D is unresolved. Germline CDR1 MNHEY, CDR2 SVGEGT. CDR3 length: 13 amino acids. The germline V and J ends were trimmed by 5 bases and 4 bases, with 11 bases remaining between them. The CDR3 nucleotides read TGTGCCAGCAGTCCGACTAAGTTCTATGGCTACACCTTC. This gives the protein CASSPTKFYGYTF.

The CDR3 DNA sequence: TGTGCCAGCAGTGGGCCGGAAGAGACCCAGTACTTC. Its translation: CASSGPEETQYF. The chain employs TRBV11-3 and TRBJ2-5; D not resolved. This CDR3 has 12 residues. With 6 bases removed from V and 3 bases from J, the gap between germline ends came to 8 bases. Germline CDR1 and CDR2: SGHNT and YENEEA.

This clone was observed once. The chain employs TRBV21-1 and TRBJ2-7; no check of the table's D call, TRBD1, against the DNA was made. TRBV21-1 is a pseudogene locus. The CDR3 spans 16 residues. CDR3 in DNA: TGTGCCAGCAGCACCTCCGGGACATCAAGCTCCTACGAGCAGTACTTC. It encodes CASSTSGTSSSYEQYF.

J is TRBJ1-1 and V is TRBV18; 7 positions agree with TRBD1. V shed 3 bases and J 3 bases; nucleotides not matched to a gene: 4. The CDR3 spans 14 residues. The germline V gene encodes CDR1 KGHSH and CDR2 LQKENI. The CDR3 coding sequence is TGTGCCAGCTCACCTCCAGGGGGGTACACTGAAGCTTTCTTT. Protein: CASSPPGGYTEAFF. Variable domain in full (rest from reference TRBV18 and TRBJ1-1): NAGVMQNPRHLVRRRGQEARLRCSPMKGHSHVYWYRQLPEEGLKFMVYLQKENIIDESGMPKERFSAEFPKEGPSILRIQQVVRGDSAAYFCASSPPGGYTEAFFGQGTRLTVV.

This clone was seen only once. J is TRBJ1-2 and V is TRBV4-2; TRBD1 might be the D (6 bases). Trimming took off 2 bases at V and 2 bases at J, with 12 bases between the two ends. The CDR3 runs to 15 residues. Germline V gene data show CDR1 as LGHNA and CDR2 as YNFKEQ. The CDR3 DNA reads TGTGCCAGCAGCCAAACCTCAACAGGGAACTATGGCTACACCTTC. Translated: CASSQTSTGNYGYTF.

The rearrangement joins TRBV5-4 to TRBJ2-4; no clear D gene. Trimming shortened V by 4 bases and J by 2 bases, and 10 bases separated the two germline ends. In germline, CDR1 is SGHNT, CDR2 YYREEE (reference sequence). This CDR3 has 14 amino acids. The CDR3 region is CASSPSSSKNIQYF. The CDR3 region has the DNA TGTGCCAGCAGCCCTAGTTCTTCCAAAAACATTCAGTACTTC. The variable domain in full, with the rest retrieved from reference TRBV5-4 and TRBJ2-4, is ETGVTQSPTHLIKTRGQQVTLRCSSQSGHNTVSWYQQALGQGPQFIFQYYREEENGRGNFPPRFSGLQFPNYSSELNVNALELDDSALYLCASSPSSSKNIQYFGAGTRLSVL.

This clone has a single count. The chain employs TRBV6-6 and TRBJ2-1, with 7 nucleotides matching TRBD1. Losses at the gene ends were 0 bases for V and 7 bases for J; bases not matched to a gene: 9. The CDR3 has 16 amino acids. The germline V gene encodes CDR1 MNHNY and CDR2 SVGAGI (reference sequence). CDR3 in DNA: TGTGCCAGCAGTTACTCGAAGTTCGGCAGGGGGAATGAGCAGTTCTTC. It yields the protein CASSYSKFGRGNEQFF.

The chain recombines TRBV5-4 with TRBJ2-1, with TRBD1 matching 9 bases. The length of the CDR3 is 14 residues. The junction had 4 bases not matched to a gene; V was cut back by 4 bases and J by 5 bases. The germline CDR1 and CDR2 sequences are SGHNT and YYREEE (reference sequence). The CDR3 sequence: CASSMDRGNNEQFF. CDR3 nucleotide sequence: TGTGCCAGCAGCATGGACAGGGGTAACAATGAGCAGTTCTTC.

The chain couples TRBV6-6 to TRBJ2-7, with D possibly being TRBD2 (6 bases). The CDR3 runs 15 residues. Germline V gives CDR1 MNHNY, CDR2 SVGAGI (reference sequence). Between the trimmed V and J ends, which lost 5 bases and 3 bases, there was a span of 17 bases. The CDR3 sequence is CASSHSRDLDYEQYF. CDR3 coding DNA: TGTGCCAGCAGTCATTCCCGGGACTTAGACTACGAGCAGTACTTC.

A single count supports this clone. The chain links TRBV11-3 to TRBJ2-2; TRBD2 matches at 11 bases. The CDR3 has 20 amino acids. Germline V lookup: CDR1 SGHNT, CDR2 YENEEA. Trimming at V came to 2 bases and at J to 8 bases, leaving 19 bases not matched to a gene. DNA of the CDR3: TGTGCCAGCAGCTTACGTTACTACGGGACTAGCGGCCTTCCTGGGGGGGAGCTGTTTTTT. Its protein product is CASSLRYYGTSGLPGGELFF.

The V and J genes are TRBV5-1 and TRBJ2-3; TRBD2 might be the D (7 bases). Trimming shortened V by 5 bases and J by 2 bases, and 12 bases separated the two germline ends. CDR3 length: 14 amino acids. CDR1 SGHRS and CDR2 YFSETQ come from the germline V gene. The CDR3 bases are TGCGCCAGCAGGCAAGGGGGGGACACAGATACGCAGTATTTT. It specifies CASRQGGDTDTQYF.

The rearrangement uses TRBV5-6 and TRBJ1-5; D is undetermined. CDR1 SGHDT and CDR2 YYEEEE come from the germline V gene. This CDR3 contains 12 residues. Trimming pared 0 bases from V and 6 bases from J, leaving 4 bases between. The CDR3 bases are TGTGCCAGCAGCTTGGCGAGTCAGCCCCAGCATTTT. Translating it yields CASSLASQPQHF. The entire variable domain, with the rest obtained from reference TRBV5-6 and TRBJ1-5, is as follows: DAGVTQSPTHLIKTRGQQVTLRCSPKSGHDTVSWYQQALGQGPQFIFQYYEEEERQRGNFPDRFSGHQFPNYSSELNVNALLLGDSALYLCASSLASQPQHFGDGTRLSIL.

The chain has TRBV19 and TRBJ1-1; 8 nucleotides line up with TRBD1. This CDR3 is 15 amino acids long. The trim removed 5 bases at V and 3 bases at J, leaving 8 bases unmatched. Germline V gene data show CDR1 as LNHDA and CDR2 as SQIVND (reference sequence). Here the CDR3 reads CASSVQGAKDTEAFF. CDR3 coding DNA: TGTGCCAGTAGTGTCCAGGGGGCTAAGGACACTGAAGCTTTCTTT. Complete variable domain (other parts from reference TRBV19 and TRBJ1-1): DGGITQSPKYLFRKEGQNVTLSCEQNLNHDAMYWYRQDPGQGLRLIYYSQIVNDFQKGDIAEGYSVSREKKESFPLTVTSAQKNPTAFYLCASSVQGAKDTEAFFGQGTRLTVV.

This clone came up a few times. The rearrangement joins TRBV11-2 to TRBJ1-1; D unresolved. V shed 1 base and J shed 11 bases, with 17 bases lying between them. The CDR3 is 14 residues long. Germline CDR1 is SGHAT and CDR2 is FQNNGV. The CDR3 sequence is CASSLVGIVSKAFF. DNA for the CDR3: TGTGCCAGCAGCTTAGTCGGGATAGTCAGTAAGGCTTTCTTT.

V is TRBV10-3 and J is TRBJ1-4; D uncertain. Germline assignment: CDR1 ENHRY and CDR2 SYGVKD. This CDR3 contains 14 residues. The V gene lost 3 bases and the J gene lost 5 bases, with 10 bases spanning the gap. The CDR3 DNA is TGTGCCATCAGTGAAGCGTACCGGAATGAAAAACTGTTTTTT. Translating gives CAISEAYRNEKLFF.